The 7 T cell receptor beta chains presented below share a single source sample, sequenced in a study of T-cell memory formation after mild COVID-19. TCRdb fed the 5' RACE reads into MiXCR, producing one record per CDR3 protein. The data contain under 450,000 distinct CDR3 sequences, 20% to 30% of them singletons. The material sequenced was PBMCs or a T cell subset sorted from them (not recorded which). Source of these receptors: an adult woman who had mild COVID-19 (a few samples of this study predate the infection). Cell type and time point are not known.

The chain joins TRBV20-1 to TRBJ2-1; 11 bases agree with TRBD2. V gave up 5 bases and J gave up 7 bases; unmatched junction bases: 10. Germline values: CDR1 DFQATT, CDR2 SNEGSKA (reference sequence). CDR3 length: 15 residues. The CDR3, as DNA: TGCAGTGCTTCCGCGACTAGCGGGGCATCAAATGAGCAGTTCTTC. Protein sequence: CSASATSGASNEQFF.

The V gene is TRBV29-1, the J gene TRBJ2-6, with a possible D match to TRBD1 (5 bases). This CDR3 has 17 residues. The germline CDR1 and CDR2 sequences are SQVTM and ANQGSEA. Trimming took 8 bases from V and 0 from J, leaving 20 bases between them. CDR3 nucleotides: TGCAGCTCTGATTTAAGTCTTCAGGGCTCTGGGGCCAACGTCCTGACTTTC. It codes for CSSDLSLQGSGANVLTF. Full variable domain (missing parts from reference TRBV29-1 and TRBJ2-6): SAVISQKPSRDICQRGTSLTIQCQVDSQVTMMFWYRQQPGQSLTLIATANQGSEATYESGFVIDKFPISRPNLTFSTLTVSNMSPEDSSIYLCSSDLSLQGSGANVLTFGAGSRLTVL.

This clonotype has just a few counts. The genes are TRBV2 and TRBJ1-6; D possibly corresponds to TRBD1 (5 bases). From germline, CDR1 is SNHLY and CDR2 FYNNEI. The ends were cut back, 7 bases at V and 6 bases at J, with 16 bases in the middle. There are 15 residues in the CDR3. This chain's CDR3 is CASTPSRGFNSPLHF. DNA of the CDR3: TGTGCCAGCACCCCGAGTCGGGGGTTTAATTCACCCCTCCACTTT.

This clonotype turned up a few times. The chain has TRBV10-3 and TRBJ1-6; 9 bases align to TRBD1. This CDR3 contains 14 residues. Germline CDR1 and CDR2: ENHRY and SYGVKD. The V and J ends lost 7 bases and 9 bases, in that order; junction bases with no gene match: 7. DNA for the CDR3: TGTGCCATCAAAGGGCCGGGACAGGGTTCACCCCTCCACTTT. It is translated as CAIKGPGQGSPLHF.

The DNA for the CDR3 is TGCGCCAGCAGCCCACTGGGCGCACAATTGCGTGAAAAACTGTTTTTT. Amino acids: CASSPLGAQLREKLFF. The chain recombines TRBV5-1 with TRBJ1-4; no reliable D call. CDR1 SGHRS and CDR2 YFSETQ come from the germline V gene. The V end was cut by 4 bases, the J end by 7 bases, with 20 bases between. This CDR3 spans 16 amino acids.

This chain links TRBV5-1 with TRBJ1-1; tentative D call: TRBD1 (6 bases). CDR3 length: 15 residues. Trimming left V 6 bases short and J 2 bases short, with 17 bases between. The germline V gene has CDR1 SGHRS and CDR2 YFSETQ. Here the CDR3 DNA reads TGCGCCAGCAAAGAGGCACAGGGCTACAACACTGAAGCTTTCTTT. This sequence encodes CASKEAQGYNTEAFF. The full variable domain, its missing parts supplied by reference TRBV5-1 and TRBJ1-1, is KAGVTQTPRYLIKTRGQQVTLSCSPISGHRSVSWYQQTPGQGLQFLFEYFSETQRNKGNFPGRFSGRQFSNSRSEMNVSTLELGDSALYLCASKEAQGYNTEAFFGQGTRLTVV.

The J gene is TRBJ1-4, the V gene TRBV6-2 or TRBV6-3; D may be TRBD1 (6 bases). Between the trimmed V and J ends, which lost 4 bases and 5 bases, there was a span of 14 bases. Germline lookup yields CDR1 MNHEY and CDR2 SVGEGT. CDR3 length: 15 residues. The CDR3 spells CASSFTGLGNEKLFF. The DNA for the CDR3 is TGTGCCAGCAGTTTCACAGGGCTTGGAAATGAAAAACTGTTTTTT.